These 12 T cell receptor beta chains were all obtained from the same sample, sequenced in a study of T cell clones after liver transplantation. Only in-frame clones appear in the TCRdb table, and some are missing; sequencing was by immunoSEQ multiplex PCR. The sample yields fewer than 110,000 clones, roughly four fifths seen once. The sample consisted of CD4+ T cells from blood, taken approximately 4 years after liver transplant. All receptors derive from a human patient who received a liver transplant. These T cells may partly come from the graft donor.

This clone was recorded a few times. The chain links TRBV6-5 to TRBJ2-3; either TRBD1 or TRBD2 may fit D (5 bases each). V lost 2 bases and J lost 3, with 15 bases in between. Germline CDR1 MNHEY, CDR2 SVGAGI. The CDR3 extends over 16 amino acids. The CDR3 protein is CASSYPLEGQTDTQYF. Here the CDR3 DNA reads TGTGCCAGCAGTTACCCTCTAGAGGGGCAAACAGATACGCAGTATTTT.

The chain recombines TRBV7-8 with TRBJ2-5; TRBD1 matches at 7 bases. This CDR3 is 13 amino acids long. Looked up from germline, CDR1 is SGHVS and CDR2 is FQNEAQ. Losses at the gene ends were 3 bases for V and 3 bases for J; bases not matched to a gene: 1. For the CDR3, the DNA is TGTGCCAGCAGCTTTACAGGGGAAGAGACCCAGTACTTC. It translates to CASSFTGEETQYF.

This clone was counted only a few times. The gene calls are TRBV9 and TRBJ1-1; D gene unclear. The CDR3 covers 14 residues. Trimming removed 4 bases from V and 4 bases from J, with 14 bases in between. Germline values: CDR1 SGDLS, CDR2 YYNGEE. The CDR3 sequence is CASSSLSRSTEAFF. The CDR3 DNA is TGTGCCAGCAGCTCCCTAAGTAGAAGCACTGAAGCTTTCTTT.

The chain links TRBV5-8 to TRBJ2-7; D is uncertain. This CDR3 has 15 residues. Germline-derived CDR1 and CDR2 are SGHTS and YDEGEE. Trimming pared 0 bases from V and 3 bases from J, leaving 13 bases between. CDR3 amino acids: CASSLAAASDYEQYF. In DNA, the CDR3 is TGTGCCAGCAGCTTGGCGGCAGCTTCCGACTACGAGCAGTACTTC.

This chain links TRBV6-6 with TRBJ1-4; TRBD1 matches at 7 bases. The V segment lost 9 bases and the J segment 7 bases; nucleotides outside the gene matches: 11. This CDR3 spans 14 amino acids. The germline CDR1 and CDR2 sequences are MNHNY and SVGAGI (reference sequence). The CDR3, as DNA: TGTGCCAGTACAAAGGGGGCACCTTTTGAAAAACTGTTTTTT. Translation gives CASTKGAPFEKLFF.

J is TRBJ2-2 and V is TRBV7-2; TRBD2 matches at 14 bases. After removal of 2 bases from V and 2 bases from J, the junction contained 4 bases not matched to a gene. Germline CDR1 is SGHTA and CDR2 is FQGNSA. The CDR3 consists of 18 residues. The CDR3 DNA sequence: TGTGCCAGCAGCTTAATTGGACTAGCGGGGGGCAACACCGGGGAGCTGTTTTTT. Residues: CASSLIGLAGGNTGELFF.

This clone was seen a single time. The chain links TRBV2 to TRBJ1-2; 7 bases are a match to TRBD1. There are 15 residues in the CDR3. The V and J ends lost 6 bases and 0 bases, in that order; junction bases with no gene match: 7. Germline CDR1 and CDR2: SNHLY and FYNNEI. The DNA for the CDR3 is TGTGCCAGCAGAGCAGGGGGGTCAGCTAACTATGGCTACACCTTC. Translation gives CASRAGGSANYGYTF. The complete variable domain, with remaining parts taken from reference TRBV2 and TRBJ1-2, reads EPEVTQTPSHQVTQMGQEVILRCVPISNHLYFYWYRQILGQKVEFLVSFYNNEISEKSEIFDDQFSVERPDGSNFTLKIRSTKLEDSAMYFCASRAGGSANYGYTFGSGTRLTVV.

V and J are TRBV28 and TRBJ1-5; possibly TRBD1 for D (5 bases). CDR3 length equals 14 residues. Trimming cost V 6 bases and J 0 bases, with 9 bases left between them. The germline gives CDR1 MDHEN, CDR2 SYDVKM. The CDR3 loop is CASSRDSSNQPQHF. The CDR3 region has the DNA TGTGCCAGCAGCCGCGACAGTAGCAATCAGCCCCAGCATTTT.

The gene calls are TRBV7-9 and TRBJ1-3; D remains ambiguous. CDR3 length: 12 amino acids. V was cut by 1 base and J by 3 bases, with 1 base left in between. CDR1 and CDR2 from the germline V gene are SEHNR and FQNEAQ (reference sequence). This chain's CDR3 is CASSLGGNTIYF. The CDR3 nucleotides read TGTGCCAGCAGCTTAGGTGGAAACACCATATATTTT.

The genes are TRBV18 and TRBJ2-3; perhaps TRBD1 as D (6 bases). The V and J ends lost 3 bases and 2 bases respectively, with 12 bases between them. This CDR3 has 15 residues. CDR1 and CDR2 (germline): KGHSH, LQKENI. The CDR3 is CASSPGGQNTDTQYF. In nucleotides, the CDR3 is TGTGCCAGCTCACCGGGTGGACAGAACACAGATACGCAGTATTTT.

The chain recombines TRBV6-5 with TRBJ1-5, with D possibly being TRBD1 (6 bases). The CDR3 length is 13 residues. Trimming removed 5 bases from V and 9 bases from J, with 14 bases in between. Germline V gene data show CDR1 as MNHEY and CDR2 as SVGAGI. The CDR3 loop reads CASSPDGQRPQHF. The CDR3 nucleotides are TGTGCCAGCAGTCCCGACGGACAGAGGCCCCAGCATTTT.

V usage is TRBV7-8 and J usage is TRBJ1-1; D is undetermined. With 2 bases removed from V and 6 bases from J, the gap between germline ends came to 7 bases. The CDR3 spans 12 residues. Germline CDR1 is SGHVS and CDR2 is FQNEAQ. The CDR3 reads CASSLLGPEAFF. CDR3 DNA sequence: TGTGCCAGCAGCTTACTGGGTCCTGAAGCTTTCTTT.